This TCR beta chain came from a study of shared clonotypes between healthy human individuals. Some clones are missing from TCRdb's copy, which holds only in-frame ones; the method was immunoSEQ multiplex PCR. The sample holds hundreds of thousands of clones, around 72% seen once. The specimen was memory CD4+ T cells sorted from blood. Regarding subset: CD45RA-negative fraction. The sequence came from a woman aged 25 to 45 in good health.

The CDR3 protein is CATSRPGQIIGYTF. The CDR3 bases are TGTGCCACCAGCAGACCGGGACAGATAATTGGCTACACCTTC. V usage is TRBV15 and J usage is TRBJ1-2, with 7 bases aligning to TRBD1. The germline V gene encodes CDR1 LNHNV and CDR2 YYDKDF (reference sequence). The trim removed 2 bases at V and 7 bases at J, leaving 7 bases unmatched. This CDR3 comprises 14 residues.